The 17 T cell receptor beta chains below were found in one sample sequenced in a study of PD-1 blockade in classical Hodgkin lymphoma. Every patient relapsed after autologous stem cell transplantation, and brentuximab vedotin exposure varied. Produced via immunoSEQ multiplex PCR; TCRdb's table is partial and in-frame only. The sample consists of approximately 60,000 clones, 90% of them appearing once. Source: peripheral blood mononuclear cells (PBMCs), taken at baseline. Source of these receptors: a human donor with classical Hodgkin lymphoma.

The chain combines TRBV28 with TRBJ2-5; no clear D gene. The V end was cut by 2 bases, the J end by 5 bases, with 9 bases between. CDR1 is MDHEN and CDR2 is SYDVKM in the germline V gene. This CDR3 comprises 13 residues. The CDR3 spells CASSLGRQETQYF. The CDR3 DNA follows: TGTGCCAGCAGTTTAGGGCGCCAGGAGACCCAGTACTTC.

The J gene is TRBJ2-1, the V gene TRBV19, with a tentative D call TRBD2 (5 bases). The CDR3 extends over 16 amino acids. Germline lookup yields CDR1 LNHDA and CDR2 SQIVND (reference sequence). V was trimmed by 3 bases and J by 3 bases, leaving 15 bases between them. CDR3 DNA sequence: TGTGCCAGTAGTATCTTCGCCGGCGACTACTACAATGAGCAGTTCTTC. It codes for CASSIFAGDYYNEQFF.

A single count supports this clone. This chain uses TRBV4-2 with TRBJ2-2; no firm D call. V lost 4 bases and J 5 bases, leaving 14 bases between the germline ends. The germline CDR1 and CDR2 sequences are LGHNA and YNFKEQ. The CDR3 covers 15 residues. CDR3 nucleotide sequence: TGTGCCAGCAGCCCCGGCGACACCGCGACCGGGGAGCTGTTTTTT. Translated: CASSPGDTATGELFF.

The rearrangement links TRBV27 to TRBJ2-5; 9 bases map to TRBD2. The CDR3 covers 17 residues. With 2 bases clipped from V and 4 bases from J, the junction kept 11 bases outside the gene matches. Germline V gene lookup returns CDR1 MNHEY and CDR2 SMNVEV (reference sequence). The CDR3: CASSLIPRGRAGETQYF. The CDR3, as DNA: TGTGCCAGCAGTTTAATTCCTCGCGGGAGGGCCGGAGAGACCCAGTACTTC.

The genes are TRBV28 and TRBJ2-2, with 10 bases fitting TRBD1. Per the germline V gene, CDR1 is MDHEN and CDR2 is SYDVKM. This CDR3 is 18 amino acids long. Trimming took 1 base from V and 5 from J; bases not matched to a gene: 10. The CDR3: CASSLFAGTGVWTGELFF. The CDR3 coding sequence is TGTGCCAGCAGTTTATTCGCCGGGACAGGGGTGTGGACCGGGGAGCTGTTTTTT. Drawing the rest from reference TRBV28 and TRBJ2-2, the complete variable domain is DVKVTQSSRYLVKRTGEKVFLECVQDMDHENMFWYRQDPGLGLRLIYFSYDVKMKEKGDIPEGYSVSREKKERFSLILESASTNQTSMYLCASSLFAGTGVWTGELFFGEGSRLTVL.

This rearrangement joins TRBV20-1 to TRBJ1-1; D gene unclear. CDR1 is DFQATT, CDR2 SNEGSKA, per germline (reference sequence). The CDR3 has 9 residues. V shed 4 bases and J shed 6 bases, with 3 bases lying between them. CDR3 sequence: CSAISEAFF. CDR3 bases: TGCAGTGCTATATCTGAAGCTTTCTTT.

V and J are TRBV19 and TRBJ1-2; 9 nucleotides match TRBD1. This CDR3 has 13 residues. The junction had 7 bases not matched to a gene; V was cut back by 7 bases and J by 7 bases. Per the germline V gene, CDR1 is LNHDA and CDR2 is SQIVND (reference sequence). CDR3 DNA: TGTGCCAGTAACTTAGGGACAGGGACTGGCTACACCTTC. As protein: CASNLGTGTGYTF.

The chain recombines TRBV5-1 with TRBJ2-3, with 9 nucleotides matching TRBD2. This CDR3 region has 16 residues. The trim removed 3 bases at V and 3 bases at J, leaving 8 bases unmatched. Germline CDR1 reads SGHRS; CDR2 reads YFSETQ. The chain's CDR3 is CASSSFSGGRTDTQYF. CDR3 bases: TGCGCCAGCAGCTCCTTTAGCGGGGGCCGTACAGATACGCAGTATTTT.

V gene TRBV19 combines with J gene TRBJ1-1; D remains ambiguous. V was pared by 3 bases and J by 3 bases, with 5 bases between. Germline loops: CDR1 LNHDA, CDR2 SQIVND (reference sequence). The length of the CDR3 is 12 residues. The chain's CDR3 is CASSIPDTEAFF. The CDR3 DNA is TGTGCCAGTAGTATCCCGGACACTGAAGCTTTCTTT.

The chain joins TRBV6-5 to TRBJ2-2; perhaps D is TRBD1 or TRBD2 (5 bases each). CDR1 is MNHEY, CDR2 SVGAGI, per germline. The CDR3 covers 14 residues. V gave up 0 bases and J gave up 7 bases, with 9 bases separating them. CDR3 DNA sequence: TGTGCCAGCAGTTACTCGGGGGATATCGGGGAGCTGTTTTTT. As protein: CASSYSGDIGELFF.

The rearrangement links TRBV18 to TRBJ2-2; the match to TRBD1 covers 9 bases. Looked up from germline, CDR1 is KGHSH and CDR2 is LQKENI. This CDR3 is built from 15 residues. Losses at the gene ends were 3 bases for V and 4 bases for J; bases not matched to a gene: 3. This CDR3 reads CASSPRTGVTGELFF. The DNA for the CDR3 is TGTGCCAGCTCACCCCGGACAGGGGTCACCGGGGAGCTGTTTTTT.

The DNA for the CDR3 is TGCGCCAGCAGCCAAGAACTAGCGGGAGCTATTGAGCAGTTCTTC. Its protein product is CASSQELAGAIEQFF. The chain is built from TRBV4-1 and TRBJ2-1, with 11 bases aligning to TRBD2. With 0 bases clipped from V and 9 bases from J, the junction kept 4 bases outside the gene matches. CDR3 length equals 15 residues. Per the germline V gene, CDR1 is MGHRA and CDR2 is YSYEKL.

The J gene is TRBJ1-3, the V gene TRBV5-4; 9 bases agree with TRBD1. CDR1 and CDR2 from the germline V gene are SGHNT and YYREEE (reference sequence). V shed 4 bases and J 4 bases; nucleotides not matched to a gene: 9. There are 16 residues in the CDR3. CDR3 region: CASSIPGQGSGNTIYF. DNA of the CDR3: TGTGCCAGCAGCATACCGGGACAGGGCTCAGGAAACACCATATATTTT.

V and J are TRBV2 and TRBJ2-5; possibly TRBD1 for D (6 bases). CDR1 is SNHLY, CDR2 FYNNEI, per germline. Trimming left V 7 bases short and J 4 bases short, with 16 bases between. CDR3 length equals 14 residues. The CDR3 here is CASTLTGYRETQYF. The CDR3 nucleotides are TGTGCCAGCACTCTAACAGGGTACCGAGAGACCCAGTACTTC.

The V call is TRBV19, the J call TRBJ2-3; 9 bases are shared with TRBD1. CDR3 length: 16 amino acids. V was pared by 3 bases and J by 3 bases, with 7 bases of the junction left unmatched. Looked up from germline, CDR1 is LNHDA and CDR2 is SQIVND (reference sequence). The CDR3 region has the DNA TGTGCCAGTAGTATCTGGACAGGGGCTAGGACAGATACGCAGTATTTT. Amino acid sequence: CASSIWTGARTDTQYF.

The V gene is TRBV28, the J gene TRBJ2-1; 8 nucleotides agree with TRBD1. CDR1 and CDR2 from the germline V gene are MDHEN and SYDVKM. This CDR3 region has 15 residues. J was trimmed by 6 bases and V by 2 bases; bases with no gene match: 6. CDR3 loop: CASSLVTGEFNEQFF. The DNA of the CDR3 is TGTGCCAGCAGTTTAGTGACAGGGGAATTCAATGAGCAGTTCTTC.

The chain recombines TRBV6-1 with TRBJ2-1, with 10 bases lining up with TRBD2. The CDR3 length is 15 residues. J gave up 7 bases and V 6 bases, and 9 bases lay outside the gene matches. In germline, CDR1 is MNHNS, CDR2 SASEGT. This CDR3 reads CASSTPGLARNEQFF. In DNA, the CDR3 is TGTGCCAGCAGCACGCCGGGACTAGCGAGAAATGAGCAGTTCTTC.